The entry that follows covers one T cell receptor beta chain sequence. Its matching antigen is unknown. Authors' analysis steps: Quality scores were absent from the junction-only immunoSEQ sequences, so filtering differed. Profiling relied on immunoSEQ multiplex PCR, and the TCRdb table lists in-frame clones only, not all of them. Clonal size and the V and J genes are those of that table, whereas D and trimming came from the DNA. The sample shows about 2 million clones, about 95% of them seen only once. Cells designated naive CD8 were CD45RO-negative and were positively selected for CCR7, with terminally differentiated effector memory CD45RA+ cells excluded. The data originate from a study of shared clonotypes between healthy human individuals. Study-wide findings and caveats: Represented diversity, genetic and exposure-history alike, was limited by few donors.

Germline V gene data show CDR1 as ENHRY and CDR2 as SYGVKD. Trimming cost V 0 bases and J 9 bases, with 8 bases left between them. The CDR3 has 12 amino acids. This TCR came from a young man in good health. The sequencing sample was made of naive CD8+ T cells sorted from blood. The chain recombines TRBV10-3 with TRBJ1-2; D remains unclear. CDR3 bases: TGTGCCATCAGTGAGTCAACCTGGAGCTACACCTTC. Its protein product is CAISESTWSYTF.